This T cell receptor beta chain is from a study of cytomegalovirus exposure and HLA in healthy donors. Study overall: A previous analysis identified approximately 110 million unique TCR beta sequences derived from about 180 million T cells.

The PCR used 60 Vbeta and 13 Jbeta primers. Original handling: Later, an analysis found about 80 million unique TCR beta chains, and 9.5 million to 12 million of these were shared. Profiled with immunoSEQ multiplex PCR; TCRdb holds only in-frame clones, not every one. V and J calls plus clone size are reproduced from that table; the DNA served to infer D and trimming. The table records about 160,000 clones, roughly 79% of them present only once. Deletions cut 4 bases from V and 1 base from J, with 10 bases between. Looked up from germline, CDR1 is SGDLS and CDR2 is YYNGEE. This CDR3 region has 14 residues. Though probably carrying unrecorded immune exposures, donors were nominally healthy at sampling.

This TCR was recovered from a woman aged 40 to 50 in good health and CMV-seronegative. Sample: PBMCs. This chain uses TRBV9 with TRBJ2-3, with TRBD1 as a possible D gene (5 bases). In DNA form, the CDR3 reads TGTGCCAGCAGCCCCGGACAAGGCACAGATACGCAGTATTTT. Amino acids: CASSPGQGTDTQYF.